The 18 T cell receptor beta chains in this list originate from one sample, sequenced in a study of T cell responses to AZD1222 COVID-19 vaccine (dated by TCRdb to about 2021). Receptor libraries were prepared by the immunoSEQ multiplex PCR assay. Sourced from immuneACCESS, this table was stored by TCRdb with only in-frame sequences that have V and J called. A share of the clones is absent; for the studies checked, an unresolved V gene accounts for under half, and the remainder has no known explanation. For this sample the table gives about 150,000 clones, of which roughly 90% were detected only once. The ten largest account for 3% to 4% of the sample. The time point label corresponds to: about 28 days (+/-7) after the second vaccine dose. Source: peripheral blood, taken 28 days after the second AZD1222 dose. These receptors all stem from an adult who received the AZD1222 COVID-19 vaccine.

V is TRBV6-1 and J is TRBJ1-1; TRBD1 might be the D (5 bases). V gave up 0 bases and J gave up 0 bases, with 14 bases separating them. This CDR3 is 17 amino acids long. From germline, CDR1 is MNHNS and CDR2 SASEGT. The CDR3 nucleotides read TGTGCCAGCAGTGAAGCCCCGCCCGGGGCGATGAACACTGAAGCTTTCTTT. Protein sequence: CASSEAPPGAMNTEAFF.

CDR3 in amino acids: CATSREFGGLGGSYEQYF. The CDR3 nucleotides are TGTGCCACCAGCAGGGAGTTCGGGGGATTGGGGGGATCCTACGAGCAGTACTTC. This rearrangement joins TRBV15 to TRBJ2-7, with D possibly being TRBD2 (6 bases). There are 18 residues in the CDR3. CDR1 is LNHNV, CDR2 YYDKDF, per germline (reference sequence). V lost 3 bases to trimming and J lost 1 base, with 22 bases between them.

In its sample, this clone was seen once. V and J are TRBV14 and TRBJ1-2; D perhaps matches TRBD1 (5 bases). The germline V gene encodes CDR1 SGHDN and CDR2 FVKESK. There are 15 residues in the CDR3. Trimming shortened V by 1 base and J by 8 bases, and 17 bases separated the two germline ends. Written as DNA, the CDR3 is TGTGCCAGCAGCCAAGCACAGGTCCCCACGGACGGCTACACCTTC. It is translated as CASSQAQVPTDGYTF.

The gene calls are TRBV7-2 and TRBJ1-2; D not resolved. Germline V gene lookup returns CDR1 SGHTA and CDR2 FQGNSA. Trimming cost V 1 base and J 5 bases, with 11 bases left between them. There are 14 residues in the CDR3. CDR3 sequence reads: CASSLVMGSYGYTF. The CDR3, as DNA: TGTGCCAGCAGCTTAGTAATGGGGTCGTATGGCTACACCTTC.

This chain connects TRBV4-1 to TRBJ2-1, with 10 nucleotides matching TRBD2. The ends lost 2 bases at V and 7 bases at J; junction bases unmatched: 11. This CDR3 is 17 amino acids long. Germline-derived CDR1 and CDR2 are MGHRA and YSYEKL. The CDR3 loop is CASSQRRSAGGLNEQFF. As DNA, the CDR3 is TGCGCCAGCAGCCAAAGGCGCTCAGCGGGAGGGTTGAATGAGCAGTTCTTC.

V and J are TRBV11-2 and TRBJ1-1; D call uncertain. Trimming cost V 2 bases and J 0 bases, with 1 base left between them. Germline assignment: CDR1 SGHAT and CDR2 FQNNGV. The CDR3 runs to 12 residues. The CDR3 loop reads CASSLLNTEAFF. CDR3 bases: TGTGCCAGCAGCTTATTGAACACTGAAGCTTTCTTT.

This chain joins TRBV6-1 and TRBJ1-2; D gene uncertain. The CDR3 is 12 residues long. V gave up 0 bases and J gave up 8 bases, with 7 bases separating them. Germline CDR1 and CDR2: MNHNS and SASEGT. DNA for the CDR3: TGTGCCAGCAGTGAAGCGCTACGAGGCTACACCTTC. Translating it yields CASSEALRGYTF.

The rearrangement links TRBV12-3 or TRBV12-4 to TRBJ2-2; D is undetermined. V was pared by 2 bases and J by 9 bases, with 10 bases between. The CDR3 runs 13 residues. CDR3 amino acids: CASSLSLARELFF. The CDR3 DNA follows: TGTGCCAGCAGTTTATCCCTTGCCCGGGAGCTGTTTTTT.

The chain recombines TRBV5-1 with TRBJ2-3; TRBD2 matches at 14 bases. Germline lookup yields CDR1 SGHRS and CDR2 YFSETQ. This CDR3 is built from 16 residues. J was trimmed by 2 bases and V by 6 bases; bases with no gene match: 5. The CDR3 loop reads CASTTGLAGVTDTQYF. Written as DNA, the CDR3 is TGCGCCAGCACCACGGGACTAGCGGGGGTCACAGATACGCAGTATTTT.

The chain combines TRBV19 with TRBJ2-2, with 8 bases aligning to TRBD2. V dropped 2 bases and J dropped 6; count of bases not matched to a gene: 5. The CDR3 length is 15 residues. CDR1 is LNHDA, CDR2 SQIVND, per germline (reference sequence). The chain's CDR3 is CASSILGGRSGELFF. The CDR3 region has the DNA TGTGCCAGTAGTATACTAGGCGGGAGGTCCGGGGAGCTGTTTTTT.

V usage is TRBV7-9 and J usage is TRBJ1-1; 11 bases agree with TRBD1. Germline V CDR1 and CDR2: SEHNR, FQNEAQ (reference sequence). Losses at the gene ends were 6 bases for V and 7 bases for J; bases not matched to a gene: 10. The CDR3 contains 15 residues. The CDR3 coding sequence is TGTGCCAGCAGGCCGACCGGGACAGGGGGTCGTGAAGCTTTCTTT. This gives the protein CASRPTGTGGREAFF.

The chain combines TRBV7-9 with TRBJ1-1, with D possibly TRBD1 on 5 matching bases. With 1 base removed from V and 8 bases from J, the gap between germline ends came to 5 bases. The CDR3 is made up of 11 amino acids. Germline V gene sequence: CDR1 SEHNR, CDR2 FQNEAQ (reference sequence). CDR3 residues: CASSLGGEAFF. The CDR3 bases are TGTGCCAGCAGCTTAGGGGGGGAAGCTTTCTTT.

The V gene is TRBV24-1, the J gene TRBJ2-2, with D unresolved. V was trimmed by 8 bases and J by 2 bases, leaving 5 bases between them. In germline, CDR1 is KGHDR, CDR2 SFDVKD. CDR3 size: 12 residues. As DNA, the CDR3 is TGTGCCACCACCAGCAACACCGGGGAGCTGTTTTTT. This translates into CATTSNTGELFF.

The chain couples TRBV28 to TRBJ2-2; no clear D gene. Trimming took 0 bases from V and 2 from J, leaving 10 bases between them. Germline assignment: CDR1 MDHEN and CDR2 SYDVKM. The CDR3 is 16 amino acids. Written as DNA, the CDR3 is TGTGCCAGCAGTTTATGGGGCCCGAGAAACACCGGGGAGCTGTTTTTT. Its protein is CASSLWGPRNTGELFF.

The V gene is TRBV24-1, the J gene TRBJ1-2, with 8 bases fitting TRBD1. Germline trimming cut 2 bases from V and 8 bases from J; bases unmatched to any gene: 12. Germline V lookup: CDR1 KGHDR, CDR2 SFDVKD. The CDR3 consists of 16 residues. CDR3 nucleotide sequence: TGTGCCACCAGTGATTCTGACCTCGGACAGGGCGGGGGCTACACCTTC. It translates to CATSDSDLGQGGGYTF.

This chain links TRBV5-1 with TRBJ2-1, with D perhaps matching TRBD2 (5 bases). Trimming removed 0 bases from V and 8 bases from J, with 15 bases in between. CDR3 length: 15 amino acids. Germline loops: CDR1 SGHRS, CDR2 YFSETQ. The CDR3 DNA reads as TGCGCCAGCAGCTTGGCCCTAGCTGGACGTGATGAGCAGTTCTTC. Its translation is CASSLALAGRDEQFF.

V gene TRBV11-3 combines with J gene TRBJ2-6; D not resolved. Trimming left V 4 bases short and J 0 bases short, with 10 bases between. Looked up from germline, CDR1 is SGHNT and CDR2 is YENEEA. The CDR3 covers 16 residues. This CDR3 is CASSSRFSSGANVLTF. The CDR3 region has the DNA TGTGCCAGCAGCTCTCGATTCAGCTCTGGGGCCAACGTCCTGACTTTC.

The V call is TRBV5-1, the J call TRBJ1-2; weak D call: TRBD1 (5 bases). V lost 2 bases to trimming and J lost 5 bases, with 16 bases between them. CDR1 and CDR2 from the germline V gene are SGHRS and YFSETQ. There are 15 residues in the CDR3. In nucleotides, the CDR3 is TGCGCCAGCAGCTTAACGGCCCAGGGACCTTATGGCTACACCTTC. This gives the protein CASSLTAQGPYGYTF.